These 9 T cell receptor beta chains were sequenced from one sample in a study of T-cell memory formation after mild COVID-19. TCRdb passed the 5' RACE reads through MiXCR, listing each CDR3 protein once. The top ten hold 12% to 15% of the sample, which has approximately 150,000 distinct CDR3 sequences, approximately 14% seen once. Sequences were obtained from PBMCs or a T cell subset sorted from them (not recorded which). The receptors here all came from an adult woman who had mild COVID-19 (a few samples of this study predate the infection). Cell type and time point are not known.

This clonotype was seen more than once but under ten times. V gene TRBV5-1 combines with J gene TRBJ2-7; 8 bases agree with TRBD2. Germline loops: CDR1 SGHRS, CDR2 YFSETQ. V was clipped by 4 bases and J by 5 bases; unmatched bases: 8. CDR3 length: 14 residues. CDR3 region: CASSASGSPHEQYF. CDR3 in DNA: TGCGCCAGCAGCGCGAGCGGGAGTCCCCACGAGCAGTACTTC.

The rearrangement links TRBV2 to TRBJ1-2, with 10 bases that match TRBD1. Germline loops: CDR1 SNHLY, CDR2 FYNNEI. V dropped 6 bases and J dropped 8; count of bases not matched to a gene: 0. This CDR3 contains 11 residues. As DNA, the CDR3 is TGTGCCAGCAGGACAGGGGGCGGCTACACCTTC. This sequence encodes CASRTGGGYTF.

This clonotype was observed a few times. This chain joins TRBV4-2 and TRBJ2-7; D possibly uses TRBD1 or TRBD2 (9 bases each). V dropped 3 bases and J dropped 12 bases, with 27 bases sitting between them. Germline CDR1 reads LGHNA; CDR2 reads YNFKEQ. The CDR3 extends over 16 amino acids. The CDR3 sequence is CASSHSPGQGLAGMYF. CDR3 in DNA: TGTGCCAGCAGCCACAGTCCGGGACAGGGTCTAGCGGGAATGTACTTC.

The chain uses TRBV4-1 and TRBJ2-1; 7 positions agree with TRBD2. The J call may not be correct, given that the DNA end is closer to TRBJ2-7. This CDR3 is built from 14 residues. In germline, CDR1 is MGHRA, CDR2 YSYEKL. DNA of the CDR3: TGCGCCAGCAGCCAAGAGGGAGGGGTCTACGAGCAGTACTTC. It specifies CASSQEGGVYEQYF.

The CDR3 DNA follows: TGTGCCTGGAGTGTATTGCTCTCCTACAATGAGCAGTTCTTC. This codes for CAWSVLLSYNEQFF. The chain recombines TRBV30 with TRBJ2-1; D unclear. The CDR3 loop spans 14 amino acids. Germline lookup yields CDR1 GTSNPN and CDR2 SVGIG (reference sequence). Trimming pared 0 bases from V and 0 bases from J, leaving 6 bases between.

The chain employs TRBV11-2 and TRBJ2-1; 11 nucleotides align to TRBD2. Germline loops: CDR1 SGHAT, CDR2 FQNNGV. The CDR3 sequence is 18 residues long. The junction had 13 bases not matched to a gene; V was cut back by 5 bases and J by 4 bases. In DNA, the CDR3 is TGTGCCAGCAGCCTGAGACCAACCGGGACTAGCGGTTACAATGAGCAGTTCTTC. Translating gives CASSLRPTGTSGYNEQFF.

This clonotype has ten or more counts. DNA for the CDR3: TGTGCCAGCAGCCGGCGGGACAGGGAGGACGAGCAGTACTTC. Translated: CASSRRDREDEQYF. The rearrangement links TRBV3-1 to TRBJ2-7, with 9 bases that match TRBD1. The V gene's germline CDR1 is LGHDT and CDR2 YNNKEL (reference sequence). The length of the CDR3 is 14 residues. Trimming cost V 4 bases and J 5 bases; bases outside gene matches: 6.

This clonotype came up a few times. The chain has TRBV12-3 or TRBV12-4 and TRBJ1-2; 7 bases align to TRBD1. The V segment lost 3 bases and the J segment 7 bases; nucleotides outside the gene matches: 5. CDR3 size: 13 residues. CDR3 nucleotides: TGTGCCAGCAGTTTGGGTCACAGGGGTGGCTACACCTTC. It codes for CASSLGHRGGYTF.

CDR3 sequence (DNA): TGTGCCAGCAGCCCCCAGCCGTGGACCTACGAGCAGTACTTC. This sequence encodes CASSPQPWTYEQYF. The chain is built from TRBV7-3 and TRBJ2-7, with D hard to call. The CDR3 contains 14 residues. Looked up from germline, CDR1 is SGHTA and CDR2 is FQGTGA. Trimming shortened V by 5 bases and J by 2 bases, and 13 bases separated the two germline ends.